This T cell receptor (beta chain) was obtained from a study of cytomegalovirus exposure and HLA in healthy donors. Background on the study: There were about 86 million unique TCRs (from HLA-typed donors) in an early data release. Study results and caveats: The likely origin of a cluster of highly shared sequence variants was a sequencing artifact. An apparent linkage of common viral pathogens to several of the most significant clusters emerged in a later analysis. Reportedly, diagnosis of cytomegalovirus status by the classifier showed high specificity and sensitivity.

Remarks on this clone: What it binds is not known.

Germline V gene lookup returns CDR1 MNHNY and CDR2 SVGAGI (reference sequence). Trimming removed 10 bases at V and 2 bases at J, with 20 bases between. The CDR3 is made up of 15 amino acids. Use of 60 Vbeta and 13 Jbeta primers characterized the PCR. This table comes from immunoSEQ multiplex PCR, and its TCRdb copy is limited to in-frame clones, with some not included. The data show approximately 160,000 clones, 80% seen once. V is TRBV6-6 and J is TRBJ1-2; D possibly corresponds to TRBD1 (5 bases). The material sequenced was PBMCs. The clonotype originates from a human donor in good health. The CDR3 region has the DNA TGTGCCACTTCAACGGGGGGTAGCGGGAACTATGGCTACACCTTC. It is translated as CATSTGGSGNYGYTF.